These 22 T cell receptor beta chains came from one sample sequenced in a study of T cell responses to AZD1222 COVID-19 vaccine. Generated by immunoSEQ multiplex PCR, the TCRdb table keeps only in-frame clones and is missing some. Here the sample spans 200,000 or so clones, more than 85% being singletons. The material was peripheral blood, obtained on day 0 of MenACWY control vaccination. The receptors come from an adult in good health.

The rearrangement links TRBV5-1 to TRBJ2-7; a possible D gene is TRBD2 (6 bases). The length of the CDR3 is 14 residues. The germline CDR1 and CDR2 sequences are SGHRS and YFSETQ. The V gene lost 2 bases and the J gene lost 3 bases, with 12 bases spanning the gap. This chain's CDR3 is CASSFGGPDYEQYF. CDR3 DNA: TGCGCCAGCAGCTTCGGGGGTCCGGACTACGAGCAGTACTTC.

This rearrangement joins TRBV14 to TRBJ1-4; D unresolved. V lost 1 base, J lost 7 bases, and 10 bases lay in between. The CDR3 runs to 14 residues. Germline assignment: CDR1 SGHDN and CDR2 FVKESK. CDR3 sequence reads: CASSQGVASEKLFF. The CDR3 DNA is TGTGCCAGCAGCCAAGGGGTAGCGAGTGAAAAACTGTTTTTT.

V gene TRBV10-3 combines with J gene TRBJ1-1; TRBD1 might be the D (6 bases). The CDR3 extends over 15 amino acids. Trimming stripped 3 bases from V and 3 bases from J, with 14 bases between. Germline CDR1 is ENHRY and CDR2 is SYGVKD. The CDR3: CAISETSAGDTEAFF. The DNA of the CDR3 is TGTGCCATCAGTGAAACTAGCGCAGGGGACACTGAAGCTTTCTTT.

This clone was recorded only once. The chain employs TRBV30 and TRBJ1-4, with D perhaps matching TRBD1 (6 bases). The germline V gene encodes CDR1 GTSNPN and CDR2 SVGIG (reference sequence). This CDR3 has 16 residues. Trimming removed 0 bases from V and 7 bases from J, with 18 bases in between. The CDR3 loop is CAWSVPGVGLSEKLFF. The CDR3 bases are TGTGCCTGGAGTGTACCAGGGGTCGGTTTGAGTGAAAAACTGTTTTTT.

V and J are TRBV5-4 and TRBJ2-1; 7 bases agree with TRBD2. With 4 bases clipped from V and 0 bases from J, the junction kept 10 bases outside the gene matches. This CDR3 spans 17 amino acids. Germline loops: CDR1 SGHNT, CDR2 YYREEE (reference sequence). This CDR3 reads CASSAGLTSLSYNEQFF. CDR3 DNA sequence: TGTGCCAGCAGCGCCGGTTTGACTAGCCTCTCCTACAATGAGCAGTTCTTC.

This chain links TRBV3-1 (or the pseudogene TRBV3-2) with TRBJ1-5; TRBD1 might be the D (5 bases). The CDR3 is 14 residues long. Looked up from germline, CDR1 is LGHDT and CDR2 is YNNKEL (reference sequence). V was trimmed by 0 bases and J by 10 bases, leaving 13 bases between them. As DNA, the CDR3 is TGTGCCAGCAGCCAAGAGAGGGGCAGGGATCCCCAGCATTTT. Its protein is CASSQERGRDPQHF.

A few counts support this clone. The chain employs TRBV11-2 and TRBJ1-2; D is perhaps TRBD1 (5 bases). The V end was cut by 6 bases, the J end by 5 bases, with 22 bases between. The CDR3 is made up of 16 amino acids. Germline-derived CDR1 and CDR2 are SGHAT and FQNNGV. For the CDR3, the DNA is TGTGCCAGCAGAGGGTGGGGGGACCGAAAGGGGTATGGCTACACCTTC. Residues: CASRGWGDRKGYGYTF.

The chain combines TRBV28 with TRBJ2-3, with D perhaps TRBD1 (6 bases). There are 13 residues in the CDR3. CDR1 and CDR2 from the germline V gene are MDHEN and SYDVKM. Trimming took off 10 bases at V and 1 base at J, with 12 bases between the two ends. CDR3 loop: CATYYRGTDTQYF. In DNA form, the CDR3 reads TGTGCCACCTACTACAGGGGCACAGATACGCAGTATTTT. Supplemented by reference TRBV28 and TRBJ2-3, the full variable domain reads DVKVTQSSRYLVKRTGEKVFLECVQDMDHENMFWYRQDPGLGLRLIYFSYDVKMKEKGDIPEGYSVSREKKERFSLILESASTNQTSMYLCATYYRGTDTQYFGPGTRLTVL.

The chain links TRBV3-1 (or the pseudogene TRBV3-2) to TRBJ1-1, with no clear D. This CDR3 has 14 residues. Deletions cut 0 bases from V and 5 bases from J, with 10 bases between. The germline CDR1 and CDR2 sequences are LGHDT and YNNKEL (reference sequence). The CDR3 nucleotides are TGTGCCAGCAGCCAAGATGGGCGTGGGACTGAAGCTTTCTTT. As protein: CASSQDGRGTEAFF.

The chain is built from TRBV2 and TRBJ1-3; TRBD1 might be the D (6 bases). Germline V gene data show CDR1 as SNHLY and CDR2 as FYNNEI. The CDR3 runs 14 residues. V shed 7 bases and J shed 2 bases, with 12 bases lying between them. The CDR3 sequence: CASTIQGAGNTIYF. CDR3 DNA: TGTGCCAGCACTATACAGGGTGCTGGAAACACCATATATTTT.

The chain is built from TRBV11-1 and TRBJ2-5; 11 positions match TRBD2. V lost 5 bases, J lost 5 bases, and 10 bases stayed unmatched. CDR1 is SGHAT, CDR2 FQDESV, per germline (reference sequence). This CDR3 has 16 residues. The CDR3 loop is CASSPRLAGFFETQYF. In DNA form, the CDR3 reads TGTGCCAGCAGCCCACGACTAGCGGGGTTCTTCGAGACCCAGTACTTC.

The CDR3: CASSSTPPNTGELFF. In DNA form, the CDR3 reads TGTGCCAGCAGCTCGACACCCCCGAACACCGGGGAGCTGTTTTTT. V is TRBV2 and J is TRBJ2-2; no firm D call. CDR1 is SNHLY, CDR2 FYNNEI, per germline. Trimming cost V 6 bases and J 0 bases, with 11 bases left between them. The CDR3 covers 15 residues.

The chain employs TRBV2 and TRBJ1-1, with D possibly TRBD1 on 5 matching bases. This CDR3 has 15 residues. Trimming cost V 6 bases and J 1 base, with 15 bases left between them. Germline values: CDR1 SNHLY, CDR2 FYNNEI. DNA of the CDR3: TGTGCCAGCAGGATGTCCGGACACCAGAACACTGAAGCTTTCTTT. Its protein is CASRMSGHQNTEAFF.

The chain employs TRBV2 and TRBJ1-5, with D tentatively TRBD1 (6 bases). The CDR3 covers 14 residues. Germline loops: CDR1 SNHLY, CDR2 FYNNEI. The V end was cut by 6 bases, the J end by 3 bases, with 12 bases between. CDR3 loop: CASRGRGLNQPQHF. Written as DNA, the CDR3 is TGTGCCAGCAGGGGCAGGGGCCTCAATCAGCCCCAGCATTTT.

The count of this clone is one. Here the CDR3 reads CASSLQGSASPLHF. The CDR3, as DNA: TGTGCCAGCAGCTTGCAGGGTAGTGCCTCACCCCTCCACTTT. The chain carries TRBV5-4 and TRBJ1-6; maybe TRBD1 (5 bases). CDR1 is SGHNT, CDR2 YYREEE, per germline (reference sequence). Trimming removed 1 base from V and 10 bases from J, with 12 bases in between. This CDR3 has 14 amino acids.

The chain joins TRBV4-1 to TRBJ1-4; D unclear. The CDR3 length is 15 residues. Between the trimmed V and J ends, which lost 1 base and 7 bases, there was a span of 13 bases. CDR1 is MGHRA, CDR2 YSYEKL, per germline. This chain's CDR3 is CASSQARVLGEKLFF. The CDR3 nucleotides read TGCGCCAGCAGCCAAGCCCGGGTTCTAGGTGAAAAACTGTTTTTT.

This chain connects TRBV19 to TRBJ1-5; D is uncertain. V lost 9 bases, J lost 2 bases, and 14 bases lay in between. The germline CDR1 and CDR2 sequences are LNHDA and SQIVND (reference sequence). The CDR3 contains 14 residues. CDR3 sequence (DNA): TGTGCCAGCTCGACAATTGGTGGCAATCAGCCCCAGCATTTT. It encodes CASSTIGGNQPQHF. Drawing the rest from reference TRBV19 and TRBJ1-5, the complete variable domain is DGGITQSPKYLFRKEGQNVTLSCEQNLNHDAMYWYRQDPGQGLRLIYYSQIVNDFQKGDIAEGYSVSREKKESFPLTVTSAQKNPTAFYLCASSTIGGNQPQHFGDGTRLSIL.

The rearrangement uses TRBV12-5 and TRBJ1-1; 8 bases fit TRBD1. V was clipped by 4 bases and J by 5 bases; unmatched bases: 6. The CDR3 spans 14 residues. From germline, CDR1 is LGHNT and CDR2 FRNRAP. The CDR3 DNA sequence: TGTGCTAGTGGTTCCCAGGGGGCCGGGACTGAAGCTTTCTTT. Translated, it gives CASGSQGAGTEAFF.

The sample holds a few counts of this clone. In DNA form, the CDR3 reads TGTGCCAGCAGCCAAGAGACAGGGGCCGGGGAGCTGTTTTTT. Encoded protein: CASSQETGAGELFF. V usage is TRBV14 and J usage is TRBJ2-2; 8 bases fit TRBD1. The CDR3 loop spans 14 amino acids. Germline V gene sequence: CDR1 SGHDN, CDR2 FVKESK. Trimming cost V 0 bases and J 6 bases; bases outside gene matches: 0.

J is TRBJ1-5 and V is TRBV6-1; TRBD1 aligns across 12 bases. Germline CDR1 MNHNS, CDR2 SASEGT. This CDR3 contains 17 residues. With 3 bases clipped from V and 6 bases from J, the junction kept 9 bases outside the gene matches. The CDR3 sequence is CASSDYLGTGGGQPQHF. The CDR3 region has the DNA TGTGCCAGCAGTGACTACCTTGGGACAGGGGGCGGTCAGCCCCAGCATTTT.

In the case of this clone: The sample has other DNA sequences that encode this CDR3 too. This chain uses TRBV3-1 (or the pseudogene TRBV3-2) with TRBJ1-2; 11 bases are shared with TRBD1. The trim removed 3 bases at V and 2 bases at J, leaving 2 bases unmatched. Germline V gene sequence: CDR1 LGHDT, CDR2 YNNKEL (reference sequence). The CDR3 length is 15 residues. The CDR3 nucleotides read TGTGCCAGCAGCCAGGGGACAGGGGGAAACTATGGCTACACCTTC. Its translation: CASSQGTGGNYGYTF.

This clone was picked up one time. The V and J genes are TRBV27 and TRBJ1-2; 8 nucleotides match TRBD1. Germline V gene sequence: CDR1 MNHEY, CDR2 SMNVEV (reference sequence). The V gene end was trimmed by 5 bases and the J gene end by 8 bases; junction bases not matched to a gene: 7. The CDR3 totals 13 residues. Written as DNA, the CDR3 is TGTGCCAGCAGTACTCGACAGGGGAGAGGCTACACCTTC. It codes for CASSTRQGRGYTF.